The source of this TCR beta chain is a study of blood T cell repertoires in COVID-19 (TCRdb year 2020). Concerning the study at large: Samples covering the acute and convalescent phases of COVID-19 were provided by collaborators in the United States, Italy and Spain. Subjects who had been exposed to COVID-19, were actively infected with it, or had recovered from it provided the deeply sampled blood TCRbeta repertoires that made up the dataset. A de-identified subject ID, COVID-19 status, age in years and sex were almost always included in the sample metadata. The repertoires were released in a freely available public database intended as a resource for research on the immune response to SARS-CoV-2. The material from the prospective study consisted of cDNA or gDNA derived from T cells, B-cell-depleted T cells, or PBMCs. Where available, HLA class I and class II types were obtained from metadata supplied by the sample provider rather than from assay-based typing. Samples were obtained from the ongoing ImmuneRACE study (first 160 participants) and from 1,000 to 1,500 subjects provided by 6 global collaborators.

TCRbeta CDR3 regions were amplified from genomic DNA using the immunoSEQ Assay, a bias-controlled multiplex PCR. On the study's bioinformatics: The number of nucleated cells in each sample was estimated from the amplification of reference gene primers within the assay. To quantify the absolute abundance of each unique TCRbeta CDR3 rearrangement, sequence reads were collapsed and filtered. Productive Simpson clonality was computed per sample as the square root of Simpson's diversity index over productive rearrangements. Imported from immuneACCESS, the table was reduced by TCRdb to in-frame sequences with V and J called. These copies leave out some clones; in studies compared against another copy, an unresolved V gene accounts for under half, and the cause of the remainder is not known. The DNA gave D and trimming, while V, J and clone size come from that table. This sample holds 90,000 to 150,000 clones; 80% to 90% were observed only once. More than 9% of the sample rests with the top ten.

About this clone: This receptor's antigen is unknown. Per-base quality was not reported, and no clone a single base away is much larger than it.

V is pared back by 2 bases and J by 7 bases, with 6 bases lying between the germline termini. The CDR3 spans 12 residues, from the cysteine through the phenylalanine. This entry keeps only the CDR3 DNA: 36 bases, framed from base 1. In the germline V gene, CDR1 corresponds to LGHNA and CDR2 to YSLEER. Whole blood was collected in K2EDTA tubes by collaborating institutions according to the institutions' own protocols. Collaborator samples were shipped for TCRbeta analysis as frozen whole blood, isolated PBMCs, or DNA extracted from either sample type. Beyond this particular receptor, the publication reports: Clinical and demographic metadata were provided uncurated, with the amount varying by source and participant.

The TCR originated in a human donor in a cohort sampled during active COVID-19. The sequence is built from TRBV4-3 and TRBJ2-1; no D gene can be assigned with confidence. The sequenced material came from peripheral blood. CDR3 reads: CASSQNGNEQFF. The DNA sequence reads TGCGCCAGCAGCCAAAACGGTAATGAGCAGTTCTTC.